The 8 T cell receptor beta chains given below trace back to one sample, sequenced in a study of cytomegalovirus exposure and HLA in healthy donors. Primers for the PCR totalled 60 Vbeta and 13 Jbeta. Here immunoSEQ multiplex PCR was the method, and the copy in TCRdb shows in-frame clones only, minus some. Among roughly 190,000 clones listed, over 70% were seen once. Sequencing input: PBMCs. These receptors all come from a woman under 30 in good health and CMV-seronegative.

The rearrangement links TRBV5-1 to TRBJ2-7; TRBD2 agrees at 10 bases. V lost 6 bases to trimming and J lost 6 bases; unmatched junction nucleotides: 9. CDR1 is SGHRS, CDR2 YFSETQ, per germline. CDR3 length: 14 amino acids. The CDR3 region has the DNA TGCGCCAGCAATCAGCGGGAGGGGCGTATCGAGCAGTACTTC. It codes for CASNQREGRIEQYF.

This clone has only one observation. The chain recombines TRBV7-2 with TRBJ2-7; 9 bases align to TRBD2. From germline, CDR1 is SGHTA and CDR2 FQGNSA. The CDR3 spans 15 residues. Unmatched junction bases numbered 7, after V lost 4 bases and J lost 3 bases. DNA of the CDR3: TGTGCCAGCAGCTCCCTCGGGACTAGCAGCTACGAGCAGTACTTC. It translates to CASSSLGTSSYEQYF.

This clone was observed a handful of times. The chain recombines TRBV19 with TRBJ2-1, with no clear D. Looked up from germline, CDR1 is LNHDA and CDR2 is SQIVND (reference sequence). The V gene lost 5 bases and the J gene lost 0 bases, with 11 bases spanning the gap. This CDR3 has 15 residues. The CDR3 DNA reads TGTGCCAGTAGTCAACTACGGAGCTCCTACAATGAGCAGTTCTTC. Protein product: CASSQLRSSYNEQFF.

This chain connects TRBV9 to TRBJ2-3; 9 bases agree with TRBD2. Per the germline V gene, CDR1 is SGDLS and CDR2 is YYNGEE. This CDR3 contains 16 residues. V dropped 0 bases and J dropped 6; count of bases not matched to a gene: 8. The chain's CDR3 is CASSVGAGGPVDTQYF. CDR3 coding DNA: TGTGCCAGCAGCGTAGGTGCGGGGGGGCCGGTCGATACGCAGTATTTT.

The CDR3 DNA is TGCGCCAGCAGCTTGGAAGGGCCAGGGGTTACTGAAGCTTTCTTT. This translates into CASSLEGPGVTEAFF. This chain links TRBV5-1 with TRBJ1-1, with D tentatively TRBD1 (6 bases). This CDR3 spans 15 amino acids. The V end lost 0 bases, the J end lost 5 bases, and 14 bases lay between the germline ends. CDR1 is SGHRS and CDR2 is YFSETQ in the germline V gene.

This clone was observed a single time. The rearrangement uses TRBV27 and TRBJ2-5; D remains ambiguous. CDR1 is MNHEY and CDR2 is SMNVEV in the germline V gene (reference sequence). Trimming shortened V by 7 bases and J by 1 base, and 13 bases separated the two germline ends. The CDR3 totals 14 residues. This CDR3 is CASTPNYRQETQYF. Here the CDR3 DNA reads TGTGCCAGCACCCCGAACTACCGCCAAGAGACCCAGTACTTC.

CDR3 loop: CASSPQPDDRRNEKLFF. The DNA for the CDR3 is TGTGCCAGCAGCCCTCAACCCGACGACAGGAGGAATGAAAAACTGTTTTTT. The chain has TRBV5-4 and TRBJ1-4; D might be TRBD1 (6 bases). CDR1 is SGHNT, CDR2 YYREEE, per germline (reference sequence). The V and J ends lost 4 bases and 5 bases respectively, with 21 bases between them. This CDR3 has 17 amino acids.

The genes are TRBV7-2 and TRBJ1-4, with a weak D call TRBD1 (6 bases). Per the germline V gene, CDR1 is SGHTA and CDR2 is FQGNSA. V dropped 0 bases and J dropped 8 bases, with 19 bases sitting between them. This CDR3 is built from 17 residues. CDR3 sequence: CASSLAPGWGGREKLFF. CDR3 sequence (DNA): TGTGCCAGCAGCTTAGCCCCGGGTTGGGGGGGCAGGGAAAAACTGTTTTTT.